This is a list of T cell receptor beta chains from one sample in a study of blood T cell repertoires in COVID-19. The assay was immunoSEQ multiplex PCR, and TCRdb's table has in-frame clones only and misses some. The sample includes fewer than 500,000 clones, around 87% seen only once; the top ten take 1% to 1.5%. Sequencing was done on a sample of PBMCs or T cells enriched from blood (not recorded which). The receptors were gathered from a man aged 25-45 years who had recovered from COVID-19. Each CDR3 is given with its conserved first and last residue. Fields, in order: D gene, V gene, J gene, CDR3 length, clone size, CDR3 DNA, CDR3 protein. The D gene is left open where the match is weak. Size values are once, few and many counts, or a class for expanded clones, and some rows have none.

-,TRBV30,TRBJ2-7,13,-,TGTGCCTGGAGGCCCCAGGGGGGCTACGAGCAGTACTTC,CAWRPQGGYEQYF
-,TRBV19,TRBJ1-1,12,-,TGTGCCAGTAGTTTCAGGGACGGACAGACCTTCTTT,CASSFRDGQTFF
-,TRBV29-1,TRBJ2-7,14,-,TGCAGCGCTGTACTCCGGGACATAGCCTACGAGCAGTACTTC,CSAVLRDIAYEQYF
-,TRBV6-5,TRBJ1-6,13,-,TGTGCCAGCAGTTACTCTACGACGCGGCCCCTCCACTTT,CASSYSTTRPLHF
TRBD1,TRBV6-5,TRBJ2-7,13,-,TGTGCCAGCAGTTACAGACAGGGGTACGAGCAGTACTTC,CASSYRQGYEQYF
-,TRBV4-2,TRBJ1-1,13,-,TGTGCCAGCAGCCAAGGGGCCACGATTTCAACTTTCTTT,CASSQGATISTFF
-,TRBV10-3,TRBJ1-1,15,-,TGTGCCATCAGTGAGTCGACTGGCCGGGACACTGAAGCTTTCTTT,CAISESTGRDTEAFF
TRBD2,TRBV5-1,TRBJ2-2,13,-,TGCGCCAGCAGCGGTGGGGGGGCCGGGGAGCTGTTTTTT,CASSGGGAGELFF
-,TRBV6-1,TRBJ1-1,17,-,TGTGCCAGCAGTGCCGCTCGGGCAGGGATTAAGGGCACTGAAGCTTTCTTT,CASSAARAGIKGTEAFF
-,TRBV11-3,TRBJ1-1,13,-,TGTGCCAGCAGCTTAGACAGGAACACTGAAGCTTTCTTT,CASSLDRNTEAFF
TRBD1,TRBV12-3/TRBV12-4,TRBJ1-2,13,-,TGTGCCAGCGGACAGGGGACTAACTATGGCTACACCTTC,CASGQGTNYGYTF
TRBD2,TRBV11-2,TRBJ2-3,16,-,TGTGCCAGCACCAACCAGGCTAGCGGGACCATCGGCGGGCAGTATTTT,CASTNQASGTIGGQYF
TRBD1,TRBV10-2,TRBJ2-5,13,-,TGCGCCAGCAGGAGGACAGGGTCCGAGACCCAGTACTTC,CASRRTGSETQYF
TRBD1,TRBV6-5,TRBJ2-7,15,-,TGTGCCAGCAGTTCTCCTCTGGACAGGTACTACGAGCAGTACTTC,CASSSPLDRYYEQYF
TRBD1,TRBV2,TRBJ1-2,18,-,TGTGCCAGCAGTGAATTCGGGACAGGGGGCATCTTCGACTATGGCTACACCTTC,CASSEFGTGGIFDYGYTF
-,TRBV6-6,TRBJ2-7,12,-,TGTGCCAGCAGTCCCCAGGGATACGAGCAGTACTTC,CASSPQGYEQYF
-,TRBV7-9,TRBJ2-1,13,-,TGTGCCAGCAGCAAGGGGTGGGTCGATGAGCAGTTCTTC,CASSKGWVDEQFF
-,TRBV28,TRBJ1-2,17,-,TGTGCCAGCAGCCATCCGGCGCCGGGACACTCTAACTATGGCTACACCTTC,CASSHPAPGHSNYGYTF
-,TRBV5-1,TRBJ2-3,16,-,TGCGCCAGCAGCACGAACTCCGGGGGGCACACAGATACGCAGTATTTT,CASSTNSGGHTDTQYF
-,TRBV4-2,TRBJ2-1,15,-,TGTGCCAGCAGCCCCGGGCGGGGGCCCTACAATGAGCAGTTCTTC,CASSPGRGPYNEQFF
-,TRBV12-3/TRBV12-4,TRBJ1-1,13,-,TGTGCCAGCAGCAGCGGGGGGAACACTGAAGCTTTCTTT,CASSSGGNTEAFF
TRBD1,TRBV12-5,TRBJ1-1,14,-,TGTGCTAGTGGTCCTGACAGGGCCGACCTTGAAGCTTTCTTT,CASGPDRADLEAFF
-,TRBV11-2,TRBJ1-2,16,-,TGTGCCAGCAGCCCGGCAGGTGGGGCCGCTAACTATGGCTACACCTTC,CASSPAGGAANYGYTF
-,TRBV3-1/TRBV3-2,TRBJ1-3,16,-,TGTGCCAGCAGCCACATACAGGGATTCACTGGAAACACCATATATTTT,CASSHIQGFTGNTIYF
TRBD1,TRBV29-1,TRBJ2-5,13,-,TGCAGCGTCGCCCGGGACAGTCAAGAGACCCAGTACTTC,CSVARDSQETQYF
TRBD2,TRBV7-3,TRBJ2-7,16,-,TGTGCCAGCAGCCTCAGCGGACTAGCGGGGGCGTACGAGCAGTACTTC,CASSLSGLAGAYEQYF
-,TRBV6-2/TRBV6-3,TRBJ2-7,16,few,TGTGCCAGCAGTTACTCCGGACAGAAACACTCCTACGAGCAGTACTTC,CASSYSGQKHSYEQYF
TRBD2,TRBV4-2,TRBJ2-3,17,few,TGTGCCAGCAGCCAAGATCCCCCGGGACTAGTACCGAGTACGCAGTATTTT,CASSQDPPGLVPSTQYF
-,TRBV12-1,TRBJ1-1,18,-,TGTGCCAGCAGCTATTTCAGTGGCACAGGGATAATGAACACTGAAGCTTTCTTT,CASSYFSGTGIMNTEAFF
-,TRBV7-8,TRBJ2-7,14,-,TGTGCCAGCAGCTTAGAGCCAGGCTCCTACGAGCAGTACTTC,CASSLEPGSYEQYF
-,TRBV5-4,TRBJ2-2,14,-,TGTGCCAGCAGATCCGGGACAAAAGCCGGGGAGCTGTTTTTT,CASRSGTKAGELFF
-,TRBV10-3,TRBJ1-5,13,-,TGTGCCATCAGTGGGGGCGGATCGGAGCCCCAGCATTTT,CAISGGGSEPQHF
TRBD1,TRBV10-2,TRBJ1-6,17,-,TGCGCCAGCAGTGAGCGCGGGCAGGGGGCCGATAATTCACCCCTCCACTTT,CASSERGQGADNSPLHF
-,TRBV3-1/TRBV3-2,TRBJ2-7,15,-,TGTGCCAGCAGCCAAGCACAGCGGACCTCCTACGAGCAGTACTTC,CASSQAQRTSYEQYF
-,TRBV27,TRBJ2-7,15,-,TGTGCCAGCATTCAACGCGGGGGCTCTACCTACGAGCAGTACTTC,CASIQRGGSTYEQYF
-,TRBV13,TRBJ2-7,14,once,TGTGCCAGCAGCTTAAGAGGCGAGTACTACGAGCAGTACTTC,CASSLRGEYYEQYF
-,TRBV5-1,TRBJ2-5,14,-,TGCGCCAGCAGTCCTACCCCGTACCAAGAGACCCAGTACTTC,CASSPTPYQETQYF
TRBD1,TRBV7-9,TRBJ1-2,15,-,TGTGCCAGCAGCTTAGATTCTGGGACAGGGGAAGGCTACACCTTC,CASSLDSGTGEGYTF
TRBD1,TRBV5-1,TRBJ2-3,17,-,TGCGCCAGCAGCTTCTACCGGCAGGGGGTTCTCACAGATACGCAGTATTTT,CASSFYRQGVLTDTQYF
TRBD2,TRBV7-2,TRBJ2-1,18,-,TGTGCCAGCAGCTTAGGACTAGCGGGGGCCCGGACCTACAATGAGCAGTTCTTC,CASSLGLAGARTYNEQFF
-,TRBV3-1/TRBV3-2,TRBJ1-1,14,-,TGTGCCAGCAGCCAAGGTGACAGGAACACTGAAGCTTTCTTT,CASSQGDRNTEAFF
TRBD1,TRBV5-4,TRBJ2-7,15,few,TGTGCCAGCAGCCGGGTTGAGACAGGGGGCTACGAGCAGTACTTC,CASSRVETGGYEQYF
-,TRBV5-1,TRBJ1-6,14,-,TGCGCCAGCAGCTTTGCGACAAGGAATTCACCCCTCCACTTT,CASSFATRNSPLHF
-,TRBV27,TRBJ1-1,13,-,TGTGCCAGCAGTTGGACGGACCGGGGAGAAGCTTTCTTT,CASSWTDRGEAFF
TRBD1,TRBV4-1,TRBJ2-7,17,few,TGCGCCAGCAGCCAACCGGTGGGCCGGGACAGGGGGTTCGAGCAGTACTTC,CASSQPVGRDRGFEQYF
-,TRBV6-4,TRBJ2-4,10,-,TGTGCCAGCAGTGTACAGCCAAAGTACTTC,CASSVQPKYF
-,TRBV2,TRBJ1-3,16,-,TGTGCCAGCAGTCCAGGGCGGGGTAGGGAAGGAAACACCATATATTTT,CASSPGRGREGNTIYF
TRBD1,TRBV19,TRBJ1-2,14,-,TGTGCCAGTAGTACGACAGGGGATAACTATGGCTACACCTTC,CASSTTGDNYGYTF
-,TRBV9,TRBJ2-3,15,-,TGTGCCAGCAGCTACAACCCACGAAGCACAGATACGCAGTATTTT,CASSYNPRSTDTQYF
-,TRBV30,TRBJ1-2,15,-,TGTGCCTGGAAGGAGGAAAGGATGGGGACACATGGAACTCCCTTC,CAWKEERMGTHGTPF
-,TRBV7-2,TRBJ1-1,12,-,TGTGCCAGCAGCGGAGACAGCGTTGCGGCTTTCTTT,CASSGDSVAAFF
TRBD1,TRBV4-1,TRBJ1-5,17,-,TGCGCCAGCAGCCAGGGGACAGGGGGGGCCGCAAGTCAGCCCCAGCATTTT,CASSQGTGGAASQPQHF
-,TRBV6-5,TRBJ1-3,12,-,TGTGCCAGCAGTTCCCGGGGGGACACCATATATTTT,CASSSRGDTIYF
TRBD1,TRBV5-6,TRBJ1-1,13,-,TGTGCCAGCAGCTGGGACAGGGTGACTGAAGCTTTCTTT,CASSWDRVTEAFF
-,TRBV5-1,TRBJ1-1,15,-,TGCGCCAGCAGCTTGACAGGAGGGGTGAACACTGAAGCTTTCTTT,CASSLTGGVNTEAFF
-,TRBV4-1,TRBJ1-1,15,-,TGCGCCAGCAGCCAAAAGACAACACCCGGCACTGAAGCTTTCTTT,CASSQKTTPGTEAFF
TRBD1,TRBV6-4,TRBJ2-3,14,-,TGTGCCAGCAGACGACAGGGGGGCACAGATACGCAGTATTTT,CASRRQGGTDTQYF